What follows are 27 T cell receptor beta chains derived from one specimen sequenced in a study of cytomegalovirus exposure and HLA in healthy donors. The study ran its PCR with 60 Vbeta and 13 Jbeta primers. The protocol was immunoSEQ multiplex PCR, while the TCRdb copy is restricted to in-frame clones and leaves out a portion. The data contain almost 200,000 clones, 79% of them singletons. What was sequenced was PBMCs. Every receptor here comes from a woman aged 25 to 39 in good health and CMV-seropositive.

V usage is TRBV7-9 and J usage is TRBJ2-7; a weak D match, TRBD1 (6 bases). The length of the CDR3 is 13 residues. V dropped 6 bases and J dropped 4 bases, with 13 bases sitting between them. Per germline, CDR1 SEHNR and CDR2 FQNEAQ (reference sequence). CDR3 nucleotides: TGTGCCAGCAGAGCTACTCAGGGGTACGAGCAGTACTTC. Its translation: CASRATQGYEQYF.

V usage is TRBV19 and J usage is TRBJ1-5; TRBD1 matches at 7 bases. The CDR3 has 13 amino acids. CDR1 is LNHDA and CDR2 is SQIVND in the germline V gene (reference sequence). V shed 5 bases and J 6 bases; nucleotides not matched to a gene: 4. CDR3 in DNA: TGTGCCAGTAGTGGACAGGCGGGTCAGCCCCAGCATTTT. It yields the protein CASSGQAGQPQHF.

The CDR3 bases are TGTGCCAGCAGTTCTCCGACAGATTTCTACGAGCAGTACTTC. Residues: CASSSPTDFYEQYF. The chain uses TRBV27 and TRBJ2-7, with TRBD1 as a possible D gene (5 bases). The CDR3 runs to 14 residues. V gave up 4 bases and J gave up 3 bases, with 13 bases separating them. The germline gives CDR1 MNHEY, CDR2 SMNVEV (reference sequence).

This chain joins TRBV9 and TRBJ2-7, with D perhaps matching TRBD1 (6 bases). Germline V gene lookup returns CDR1 SGDLS and CDR2 YYNGEE. Trimming removed 3 bases from V and 3 bases from J, with 16 bases in between. CDR3 length equals 15 residues. CDR3 sequence: CASSAYTGSHYEQYF. CDR3 bases: TGTGCCAGCAGCGCATATACAGGGTCCCACTACGAGCAGTACTTC.

This chain links TRBV5-4 with TRBJ2-3; TRBD1 matches at 9 bases. J gave up 4 bases and V 3 bases, and 6 bases lay outside the gene matches. Germline CDR1 is SGHNT and CDR2 is YYREEE (reference sequence). This CDR3 region has 15 residues. For the CDR3, the DNA is TGTGCCAGCAGCTCTGGACAGGGGATCGCAGATACGCAGTATTTT. It encodes CASSSGQGIADTQYF.

This chain links TRBV4-1 with TRBJ2-5; 10 bases are shared with TRBD2. The CDR3 is made up of 15 amino acids. Germline V gene data show CDR1 as MGHRA and CDR2 as YSYEKL. The trim removed 0 bases at V and 13 bases at J, leaving 11 bases unmatched. CDR3 bases: TGCGCCAGCAGCCAAGAAGAACGAGCGGGGGGGCCGCGGTACTTC. It codes for CASSQEERAGGPRYF.

V and J are TRBV4-2 and TRBJ2-1; TRBD2 agrees at 9 bases. Germline V gene sequence: CDR1 LGHNA, CDR2 YNFKEQ. The V gene end was trimmed by 4 bases and the J gene end by 7 bases; junction bases not matched to a gene: 8. This CDR3 has 15 residues. The CDR3 region has the DNA TGTGCCAGCAGCCCCCGACTAGCGGAGGGGAATGAGCAGTTCTTC. Protein product: CASSPRLAEGNEQFF.

The CDR3 DNA is TGTGCCAGCAGCTTCAGGGATTCACCCCTCCACTTT. It specifies CASSFRDSPLHF. The V and J genes are TRBV11-3 and TRBJ1-6, with D perhaps TRBD1 (5 bases). Trimming stripped 3 bases from V and 8 bases from J, with 5 bases between. The CDR3 is 12 amino acids. Germline V gene sequence: CDR1 SGHNT, CDR2 YENEEA. The full variable domain, with the rest looked up from reference TRBV11-3 and TRBJ1-6, is EAGVVQSPRYKIIEKKQPVAFWCNPISGHNTLYWYLQNLGQGPELLIRYENEEAVDDSQLPKDRFSAERLKGVDSTLKIQPAELGDSAVYLCASSFRDSPLHFGNGTRLTVT.

The sample holds one count of this clone. The CDR3 loop reads CASSEAASYGYTF. In DNA, the CDR3 is TGTGCCAGCAGTGAGGCAGCATCCTATGGCTACACCTTC. V usage is TRBV6-6 and J usage is TRBJ1-2; D ambiguous. CDR3 length: 13 residues. The V and J ends lost 5 bases and 4 bases respectively, with 11 bases between them. CDR1 is MNHNY and CDR2 is SVGAGI in the germline V gene (reference sequence).

A few counts support this clone. The gene calls are TRBV14 and TRBJ1-3; D call uncertain. The ends were cut back, 4 bases at V and 0 bases at J, with 13 bases in the middle. The CDR3 is 16 residues long. CDR1 is SGHDN, CDR2 FVKESK, per germline. CDR3 bases: TGTGCCAGCAGCCTCTTGGAGGGCGCCTCTGGAAACACCATATATTTT. It is translated as CASSLLEGASGNTIYF.

The chain uses TRBV10-3 and TRBJ1-2; 10 bases align to TRBD1. Per the germline V gene, CDR1 is ENHRY and CDR2 is SYGVKD. The CDR3 runs 14 residues. V shed 6 bases, J shed 2 bases, and the junction held 3 bases outside the gene matches. Here the CDR3 reads CAIRPGQGNYGYTF. CDR3 DNA: TGTGCCATCAGACCGGGACAGGGGAACTATGGCTACACCTTC.

The chain combines TRBV6-5 with TRBJ2-3, with a weak D call TRBD2 (5 bases). The germline V gene has CDR1 MNHEY and CDR2 SVGAGI. The CDR3 contains 15 residues. With 2 bases removed from V and 1 base from J, the gap between germline ends came to 10 bases. The CDR3 loop reads CASSYEGTGTDTQYF. Here the CDR3 DNA reads TGTGCCAGCAGTTACGAGGGAACTGGCACAGATACGCAGTATTTT.

The CDR3 loop is CAIQTKLGGGRGTDTQYF. DNA for the CDR3: TGTGCCATCCAAACTAAACTCGGGGGCGGGAGGGGAACAGATACGCAGTATTTT. V is TRBV10-3 and J is TRBJ2-3; 9 bases map to TRBD2. The CDR3 loop spans 18 amino acids. V shed 8 bases, J shed 3 bases, and the junction held 18 bases outside the gene matches. Germline V gives CDR1 ENHRY, CDR2 SYGVKD.

CDR3 nucleotides: TGTGCCAGCAGCTTAATCGGAACCCGGGGGCAGTTCTTC. Translating it yields CASSLIGTRGQFF. The chain combines TRBV7-2 with TRBJ2-1; possible D gene TRBD2, 5 bases. Germline V gene lookup returns CDR1 SGHTA and CDR2 FQGNSA. The CDR3 is 13 amino acids. V lost 2 bases, J lost 12 bases, and 14 bases lay in between. The full variable domain, rest sourced from reference TRBV7-2 and TRBJ2-1, is GAGVSQSPSNKVTEKGKDVELRCDPISGHTALYWYRQSLGQGLEFLIYFQGNSAPDKSGLPSDRFSAERTGGSVSTLTIQRTQQEDSAVYLCASSLIGTRGQFFGPGTRLTVL.

The V call is TRBV19, the J call TRBJ2-5; 9 positions match TRBD1. CDR1 is LNHDA, CDR2 SQIVND, per germline (reference sequence). V lost 3 bases to trimming and J lost 5 bases; unmatched junction nucleotides: 10. This CDR3 region has 16 residues. Written as DNA, the CDR3 is TGTGCCAGTAGTATTGGGGGACAGGGCTCGCACGAGACCCAGTACTTC. Translation: CASSIGGQGSHETQYF. Variable domain in full (rest from reference TRBV19 and TRBJ2-5): DGGITQSPKYLFRKEGQNVTLSCEQNLNHDAMYWYRQDPGQGLRLIYYSQIVNDFQKGDIAEGYSVSREKKESFPLTVTSAQKNPTAFYLCASSIGGQGSHETQYFGPGTRLLVL.

This chain uses TRBV5-1 with TRBJ2-1; 8 bases map to TRBD2. CDR1 is SGHRS, CDR2 YFSETQ, per germline. This CDR3 comprises 15 residues. V shed 0 bases and J 6 bases; nucleotides not matched to a gene: 5. CDR3 DNA: TGCGCCAGCAGCTTGGAAGCCGGGGGGGCCAATGAGCAGTTCTTC. Protein: CASSLEAGGANEQFF.

This chain uses TRBV5-1 with TRBJ1-1; D is undetermined. The V gene's germline CDR1 is SGHRS and CDR2 YFSETQ. The CDR3 spans 14 residues. The V end was cut by 5 bases, the J end by 1 base, with 12 bases between. Here the CDR3 reads CASRRRSENTEAFF. The CDR3 nucleotides are TGCGCCAGCAGGCGGCGTTCAGAGAACACTGAAGCTTTCTTT.

The rearrangement links TRBV5-1 to TRBJ1-1; no clear D gene. The CDR3 totals 14 residues. Germline assignment: CDR1 SGHRS and CDR2 YFSETQ. V lost 0 bases, J lost 6 bases, and 12 bases lay in between. Written as DNA, the CDR3 is TGCGCCAGCAGCTTGGCGGGAGGGTACTCTGAAGCTTTCTTT. This encodes CASSLAGGYSEAFF.

The chain employs TRBV28 and TRBJ1-3, with D unclear. V was clipped by 5 bases and J by 9 bases, with 14 bases between them. The germline CDR1 and CDR2 sequences are MDHEN and SYDVKM. CDR3 length: 13 residues. The CDR3 loop reads CASSPYLSGTIYF. Here the CDR3 DNA reads TGTGCCAGCAGTCCATACCTCAGTGGCACCATATATTTT.

This sequence joins TRBV5-6 and TRBJ2-7; TRBD1 is a possible D gene (6 bases). Germline V CDR1 and CDR2: SGHDT, YYEEEE. The V gene lost 0 bases and the J gene lost 3 bases, with 22 bases spanning the gap. The CDR3 covers 18 residues. CDR3 in DNA: TGTGCCAGCAGCTTGGGGGGGACATTTTCAAGCAGCCGCTACGAGCAGTACTTC. Translation gives CASSLGGTFSSSRYEQYF.

This clone appeared once. V is TRBV4-1 and J is TRBJ2-7; 7 nucleotides align to TRBD2. This CDR3 is built from 17 residues. Germline trimming cut 1 base from V and 6 bases from J; bases unmatched to any gene: 15. Germline loops: CDR1 MGHRA, CDR2 YSYEKL. The CDR3 nucleotides read TGCGCCAGCAGCCAAGCGTTAACGACTAGCTTATCGGCCGAGCAGTACTTC. It codes for CASSQALTTSLSAEQYF.

The rearrangement uses TRBV5-6 and TRBJ1-5, with a weak D call TRBD1 (6 bases). V lost 3 bases to trimming and J lost 0 bases, with 13 bases between them. The length of the CDR3 is 16 residues. Germline V lookup: CDR1 SGHDT, CDR2 YYEEEE. CDR3 sequence: CASSSTGHYSNQPQHF. The CDR3 nucleotides are TGTGCCAGCAGCTCGACGGGACATTATAGCAATCAGCCCCAGCATTTT. Using reference TRBV5-6 and TRBJ1-5 for the parts outside the CDR3, the full variable domain is DAGVTQSPTHLIKTRGQQVTLRCSPKSGHDTVSWYQQALGQGPQFIFQYYEEEERQRGNFPDRFSGHQFPNYSSELNVNALLLGDSALYLCASSSTGHYSNQPQHFGDGTRLSIL.

This chain uses TRBV10-3 with TRBJ2-5; perhaps TRBD1 as D (7 bases). The CDR3 length is 14 residues. V lost 2 bases, J lost 4 bases, and 11 bases lay in between. CDR1 ENHRY and CDR2 SYGVKD come from the germline V gene. The CDR3 reads CAISEAGQRETQYF. The CDR3 nucleotides are TGTGCCATCAGTGAGGCGGGACAGCGAGAGACCCAGTACTTC.

In this sample, this clone turned up a few times. The chain recombines TRBV19 with TRBJ2-2; no definite D call. CDR3 length: 13 amino acids. Trimming took 0 bases from V and 3 from J, leaving 2 bases between them. Germline V lookup: CDR1 LNHDA, CDR2 SQIVND (reference sequence). DNA for the CDR3: TGTGCCAGTAGTATAGACGACACCGGGGAGCTGTTTTTT. Residues: CASSIDDTGELFF.

As DNA, the CDR3 is TGTGCCAGCAAACTCGAAGCGGGGAGCTCCTACGAGCAGTACTTC. It yields the protein CASKLEAGSSYEQYF. The rearrangement uses TRBV11-2 and TRBJ2-7; 7 bases align to TRBD2. The V gene's germline CDR1 is SGHAT and CDR2 FQNNGV. CDR3 size: 15 residues. V shed 7 bases, J shed 0 bases, and the junction held 9 bases outside the gene matches.

V gene TRBV19 combines with J gene TRBJ2-4, with a tentative D call TRBD2 (6 bases). V lost 5 bases and J lost 6, with 17 bases in between. CDR1 is LNHDA and CDR2 is SQIVND in the germline V gene (reference sequence). This CDR3 has 15 residues. The CDR3: CASSPIAGSGNIQYF. The CDR3, as DNA: TGTGCCAGTAGTCCTATTGCGGGAAGCGGAAACATTCAGTACTTC.

The CDR3 nucleotides read TGTGCCAGACGGGGGGACGTTAGCTATGGCTACACCTTC. It yields the protein CARRGDVSYGYTF. The rearrangement links TRBV2 to TRBJ1-2, with D perhaps matching TRBD1 (5 bases). The CDR3 extends over 13 amino acids. Trimming pared 9 bases from V and 4 bases from J, leaving 15 bases between. Germline assignment: CDR1 SNHLY and CDR2 FYNNEI.